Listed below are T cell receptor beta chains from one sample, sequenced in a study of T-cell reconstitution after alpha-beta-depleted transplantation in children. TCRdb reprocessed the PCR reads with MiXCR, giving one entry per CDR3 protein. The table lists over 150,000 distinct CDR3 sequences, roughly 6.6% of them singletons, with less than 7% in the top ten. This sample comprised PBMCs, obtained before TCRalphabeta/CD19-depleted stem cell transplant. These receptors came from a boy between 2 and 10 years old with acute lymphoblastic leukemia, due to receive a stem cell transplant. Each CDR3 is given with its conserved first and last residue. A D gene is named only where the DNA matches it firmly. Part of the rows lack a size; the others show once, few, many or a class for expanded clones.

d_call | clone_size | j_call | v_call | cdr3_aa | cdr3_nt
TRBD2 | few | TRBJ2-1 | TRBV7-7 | CASSSTGTSGRAGLSDEQFF | TGTGCCAGCAGCTCCACGGGGACTAGCGGGAGGGCCGGTCTAAGCGATGAGCAGTTCTTC
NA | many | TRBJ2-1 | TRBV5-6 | CASSFTGMDEQFF | TGTGCCAGCAGCTTCACAGGTATGGATGAGCAGTTCTTC
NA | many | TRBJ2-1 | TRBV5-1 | CASSLAGGWDEQFF | TGCGCCAGCAGCCTTGCAGGGGGGTGGGATGAGCAGTTCTTC
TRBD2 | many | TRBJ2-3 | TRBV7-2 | CASSLVVSGGSTDTQYF | TGTGCCAGCAGCTTAGTCGTCAGCGGGGGAAGCACAGATACGCAGTATTTT
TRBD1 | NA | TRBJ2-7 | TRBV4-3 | CASSSDRGASYEQYF | TGCGCCAGCAGCTCTGACAGGGGGGCATCCTACGAGCAGTACTTC
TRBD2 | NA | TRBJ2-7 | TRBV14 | CASSQDRAGASYEQYF | TGTGCCAGCAGCCAAGATCGAGCGGGGGCCTCTTACGAGCAGTACTTC
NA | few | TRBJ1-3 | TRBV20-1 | CSARDGAGVNTIYF | TGCAGTGCTAGAGATGGGGCAGGGGTAAACACCATATATTTT
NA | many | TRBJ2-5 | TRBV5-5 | CASTLLTGAQETQYF | TGTGCCAGCACCCTACTGACAGGCGCCCAAGAGACCCAGTACTTC
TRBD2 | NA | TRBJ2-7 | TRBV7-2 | CASSLAAGAVHEQYF | TGTGCCAGCAGCTTAGCGGCGGGAGCGGTCCACGAGCAGTACTTC
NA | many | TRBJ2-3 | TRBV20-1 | CSARGAAGGTDTQYF | TGCAGTGCTAGGGGGGCGGCCGGGGGCACAGATACGCAGTATTTT
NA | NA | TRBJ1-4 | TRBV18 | CASSGGANEKLFF | TGTGCCAGCTCAGGAGGAGCTAATGAAAAACTGTTTTTT
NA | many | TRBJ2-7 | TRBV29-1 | CSVEGPYEQYF | TGCAGCGTTGAAGGTCCCTACGAGCAGTACTTC
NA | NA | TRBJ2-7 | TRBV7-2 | CASSHRQTKGEQYF | TGTGCCAGCAGCCATCGACAGACGAAGGGCGAGCAGTACTTC